This T cell receptor (beta chain) is from a study of graft-versus-host responses after intestinal transplantation. Study observations and caveats: Subjects displaying graft-donor T cell macrochimerism possessed elevated graft-versus-host to host-versus-graft clonal ratios inside allografts.

In regard to this clone: Its antigen is undetermined.

This CDR3 comprises 14 residues. The V and J ends lost 3 bases and 4 bases respectively, with 14 bases between them. In germline, CDR1 is SQVTM, CDR2 ANQGSEA. Sequenced by immunoSEQ multiplex PCR; TCRdb stores in-frame clones only, minus some. This table holds roughly 120,000 clones, about 95% found once. Material: unstimulated CD8+ T cells sorted from spleen or lymph node cells, obtained before intestinal transplant. The chain combines TRBV29-1 with TRBJ2-3; D is unclear. This receptor was obtained from a human donor who received an intestinal transplant. The CDR3 nucleotides are TGCAGCGTTGAGTTCTCCCACCGGGCAGATACGCAGTATTTT. Amino acids: CSVEFSHRADTQYF.